Here is one T cell receptor beta chain with its context. The ends were cut back, 0 bases at V and 1 base at J, with 7 bases in the middle. CDR3 length: 14 residues. Germline V CDR1 and CDR2: SGHAT, FQNNGV. Only in-frame clones appear in the TCRdb table, and some are missing; sequencing was by immunoSEQ multiplex PCR. Of about 120,000 clones listed, roughly 85% are singletons. The entry originates in a study of blood T cell repertoires in COVID-19. Turning to the study itself: The origin of the acute and convalescent COVID-19 samples was the United States, Italy and Spain.

Sequenced sample: peripheral blood. The J gene is TRBJ2-7, the V gene TRBV11-2, with D possibly TRBD1 on 5 matching bases. The TCR sequence derives from a human donor in a cohort sampled during active COVID-19. The CDR3 spells CASSLDSGSYEQYF. The CDR3 DNA reads TGTGCCAGCAGCTTAGATTCAGGGTCCTACGAGCAGTACTTC.